This T cell receptor beta chain was retrieved from a study of shared clonotypes between healthy human individuals. TCRdb's table, derived via immunoSEQ multiplex PCR, lists solely in-frame clones and lacks some. The data contain around 1.9 million clones, just over 90% of them seen just once; the ten biggest clones take up less than 2%. CD45RO-negative, CCR7-positively selected cells formed the naive CD8 fraction, excluding terminally differentiated effector memory CD45RA+ cells. The origin of this receptor is a man between 18 and 35 years old in good health. Some clones in this sample may be carry-over from other donors' samples. Specimen: naive CD8+ T cells from PBMCs.

Here the CDR3 DNA reads TGTGCCAGCAGTTTAAGGGGGCGCTTTCGGGAGACCCAGTACTTC. Protein sequence: CASSLRGRFRETQYF. The V and J genes are TRBV27 and TRBJ2-5, with 7 bases aligning to TRBD1. The CDR3 is made up of 15 amino acids. Germline trimming cut 2 bases from V and 5 bases from J; bases unmatched to any gene: 8. Germline V lookup: CDR1 MNHEY, CDR2 SMNVEV (reference sequence).